This TCR beta chain was sequenced during a study of T cells in Graves' hyperthyroidism and ophthalmopathy. The study left out patients who had uncontrolled infection, other autoimmune disease, pregnancy or lactation. The germline V gene has CDR1 SGHDN and CDR2 FVKESK. The CDR3 has 19 amino acids. The trim removed 0 bases at V and 4 bases at J, leaving 14 bases unmatched. It was RNA transcripts that yielded the amplified TCR beta CDR3 regions. Primed by the HTBI set, a first-round RT-PCR was run on the TCR CDR3. TCRdb re-called the multiplex PCR reads through MiXCR, storing one row per CDR3 protein. The table includes approximately 600,000 distinct CDR3 sequences, 14% to 15% detected once.

The clonotype originates from a woman in her thirties or forties with Graves' ophthalmopathy. Sequencing used blood. The rearrangement joins TRBV14 to TRBJ2-7, with 11 bases that match TRBD2. The CDR3 here is CASSQDPSTLAGARYEQYF. The CDR3 DNA is TGTGCCAGCAGCCAAGACCCTTCTACACTAGCGGGAGCACGGTACGAGCAGTACTTC. Looking up the rest from reference TRBV14 and TRBJ2-7 gives the full variable domain: EAGVTQFPSHSVIEKGQTVTLRCDPISGHDNLYWYRRVMGKEIKFLLHFVKESKQDESGMPNNRFLAERTGGTYSTLKVQPAELEDSGVYFCASSQDPSTLAGARYEQYFGPGTRLTVT.